The present TCR beta chain was sequenced within a study of T cell changes during pregnancy in multiple sclerosis. V shed 8 bases, J shed 4 bases, and the junction held 6 bases outside the gene matches. The germline V gene encodes CDR1 WSHSY and CDR2 SAAADI. The CDR3 length is 14 residues. The data were produced by immunoSEQ multiplex PCR, yet TCRdb's version contains in-frame clones alone and is incomplete. Among some 32,000 clones listed, around nine tenths were seen once. This sequence joins TRBV10-2 and TRBJ2-1; TRBD2 agrees at 9 bases. The input for sequencing was CD8+ T cells from peripheral blood mononuclear cells, taken in the second trimester of pregnancy. The TCR was taken from a female donor with multiple sclerosis, enrolled in a pregnancy study. The CDR3 bases are TGCGCCAGCTGCAGACTAGCGGAATACAATGAGCAGTTCTTC. This encodes CASCRLAEYNEQFF.